Each of the 25 T cell receptor beta chains below was sequenced from the same sample in a study of T cells in women clearing cervical HPV infection. TCRdb keeps only in-frame clones here, not all; method: immunoSEQ multiplex PCR. This sample's table reports 35,000 to 50,000 clones. Source material: blood buffy coat. The receptor set was obtained from a woman between 18 and 69 years old with a cervical HPV16 infection that either progressed to CIN3+ or cleared (not recorded which).

To note about this clone: The read ends 3 residues shy of where the CDR3 ends; the end is completed using the germline J gene. The chain is built from TRBV29-1 and TRBJ2-7, with 8 bases aligning to TRBD1. Germline V gives CDR1 SQVTM, CDR2 ANQGSEA. V shed 3 bases and J 3 bases; nucleotides not matched to a gene: 7. This CDR3 contains 14 residues. The sequenced part of the CDR3 DNA is TGCAGCGTTGAGGAAGTGGACAGGGACTACGAG. Residues: CSVEEVDRDYE. The complete CDR3 protein is CSVEEVDRDYEQYF.

In regard to this clone: The read ends 3 residues early relative to the CDR3; the germline J gene fills the gap. The chain couples TRBV14 to TRBJ1-6, with 8 bases aligning to TRBD1. Germline CDR1 reads SGHDN; CDR2 reads FVKESK. This CDR3 spans 15 amino acids. The V segment lost 0 bases and the J segment 9 bases; nucleotides outside the gene matches: 4. The sequenced CDR3 bases are TGTGCCAGCAGCCAAGATAACAGGGGGACTTCACCC. Its protein is CASSQDNRGTSP. From start to end, the CDR3 is CASSQDNRGTSPLHF.

About this clone: The read falls 3 residues short of the CDR3 end, and the missing part is taken from the germline J gene. V gene TRBV19 combines with J gene TRBJ1-2; D is unclear. Germline V gene sequence: CDR1 LNHDA, CDR2 SQIVND (reference sequence). The length of the CDR3 is 12 residues. V was pared by 3 bases and J by 3 bases, with 5 bases between. The CDR3 loop reads CASSISDYGYTF. The sequenced part of the CDR3 DNA is TGTGCCAGTAGTATCAGCGACTATGGC.

Regarding this clone: The CDR3 is cut off 3 residues early in the read; its end comes from the germline J gene. Within the sample, other DNA sequences also encode this same CDR3. The chain combines TRBV19 with TRBJ2-7; 9 bases line up with TRBD1. V trimming: 3 bases; J trimming: 4 bases; junction bases outside the gene matches: 10. In germline, CDR1 is LNHDA, CDR2 SQIVND (reference sequence). This CDR3 comprises 16 residues. CDR3 loop: CASSIPRQGGGYEQYF. CDR3 DNA (partial): TGTGCCAGTAGTATTCCCCGACAGGGGGGGGGTTACGAG.

With regard to this clone: The CDR3 extends 3 residues past the end of the read, so its final part is completed from the germline J gene. The chain has TRBV18 and TRBJ1-1; D not certain. CDR1 is KGHSH and CDR2 is LQKENI in the germline V gene. The CDR3 extends over 13 amino acids. This CDR3 is CASSPLDSQEAFF. CDR3 DNA, as far as it was read: TGTGCCAGCTCACCCTTGGACTCCCAGGAA.

Details on this clone: The read halts 3 residues ahead of the CDR3 end, with the missing end drawn from the germline J gene. The chain carries TRBV2 and TRBJ1-1, with D unresolved. There are 12 residues in the CDR3. Germline V CDR1 and CDR2: SNHLY, FYNNEI. V was clipped by 2 bases and J by 7 bases, with 8 bases between them. The CDR3: CASSERYYEAFF. The DNA read from the CDR3 is TGTGCCAGCAGTGAACGCTACTATGAA.

About this clone itself: The CDR3 end falls 3 residues outside the read, so it is completed with the germline J gene. The chain links TRBV7-3 to TRBJ2-1, with TRBD2 matching over 7 bases. V trimming: 2 bases; J trimming: 7 bases; junction bases outside the gene matches: 8. The CDR3 is 15 amino acids. Germline CDR1 reads SGHTA; CDR2 reads FQGTGA. The CDR3 loop reads CASSLLVAGGNEQFF. CDR3 DNA, as far as it was read: TGTGCCAGCAGCTTACTGGTAGCGGGTGGAAATGAG.

The CDR3 bases that were read are TGTGCCAGCAGCTTAACGTCCAGGGGGCAGGGAGGC. This sequence encodes CASSLTSRGQGG. The complete CDR3 protein is CASSLTSRGQGGYTF. The chain uses TRBV7-3 and TRBJ1-2; TRBD1 matches at 8 bases. The CDR3 end falls 3 residues outside the read, so it is completed with the germline J gene. This CDR3 contains 15 residues. CDR1 and CDR2 (germline): SGHTA, FQGTGA. Full variable domain (rest looked up from reference TRBV7-3 and TRBJ1-2): GAGVSQTPSNKVTEKGKYVELRCDPISGHTALYWYRQSLGQGPEFLIYFQGTGAADDSGLPNDRFFAVRPEGSVSTLKIQRTERGDSAVYLCASSLTSRGQGGYTFGSGTRLTVV.

As to this clone: The missing CDR3 end, 3 residues past where the read stops, is filled in from the germline J gene. The chain recombines TRBV5-1 with TRBJ1-4; 8 nucleotides match TRBD1. Unmatched junction bases numbered 6, after V lost 4 bases and J lost 10 bases. The CDR3 is 13 residues long. Germline CDR1 reads SGHRS; CDR2 reads YFSETQ. The CDR3 here is CASSHEQGGKLFF. The covered CDR3 bases are TGCGCCAGCAGCCACGAACAGGGGGGAAAA.

About this clone itself: Read coverage stops 3 residues before the CDR3 terminus; the germline J gene supplies the remainder. This chain uses TRBV29-1 with TRBJ1-2, with D possibly TRBD1 on 6 matching bases. CDR1 and CDR2 from the germline V gene are SQVTM and ANQGSEA. With 3 bases removed from V and 4 bases from J, the gap between germline ends came to 12 bases. The CDR3 contains 13 residues. This chain's CDR3 is CSVDFQGIYGYTF. CDR3 DNA, as far as it was read: TGCAGCGTTGATTTTCAGGGGATCTATGGC.

Concerning this clone itself: The read terminates 3 residues before the CDR3 end, so the remaining end is supplied by the germline J gene. The chain is built from TRBV5-6 and TRBJ1-6, with D hard to call. CDR1 is SGHDT and CDR2 is YYEEEE in the germline V gene. The CDR3 loop spans 12 amino acids. The V gene lost 3 bases and the J gene lost 7 bases, with 5 bases spanning the gap. The sequenced part of the CDR3 DNA is TGTGCCAGCAGCTACAACAATTCACCC. Amino acids: CASSYNNSP. The entire CDR3 is CASSYNNSPLHF.

On this clone: The DNA ends 3 residues before the CDR3 does, and the rest of the CDR3 is filled in from the germline J gene. V usage is TRBV19 and J usage is TRBJ2-1; 11 bases agree with TRBD2. The CDR3 spans 17 residues. V trimming: 7 bases; J trimming: 1 base; junction bases outside the gene matches: 9. CDR1 and CDR2 (germline): LNHDA, SQIVND (reference sequence). Partial CDR3 DNA: TGTGCCAGTACCCTCCTGTGGACTAGCGGGTCCTACAATGAG. This encodes CASTLLWTSGSYNE. The full CDR3 protein reads CASTLLWTSGSYNEQFF.

About this clone: The read comes to an end 3 residues before the CDR3 does, leaving the germline J gene to fill in the end. The chain joins TRBV29-1 to TRBJ2-3; 8 bases fit TRBD1. V dropped 8 bases and J dropped 0; count of bases not matched to a gene: 7. This CDR3 region has 14 residues. CDR1 is SQVTM, CDR2 ANQGSEA, per germline. CDR3 bases read: TGCAGCATTCACAGGGGGGTGAGCACAGATACG. Its translation is CSIHRGVSTDT. The whole CDR3 reads CSIHRGVSTDTQYF.

With regard to this clone: The read gets to within 3 residues of the CDR3 end, and the germline J gene fills in the rest. The chain couples TRBV2 to TRBJ2-5, with D possibly being TRBD2 (6 bases). Trimming cost V 6 bases and J 1 base, with 12 bases left between them. Germline V lookup: CDR1 SNHLY, CDR2 FYNNEI. The CDR3 consists of 14 residues. This chain's CDR3 is CASSRLGGQETQYF. The covered CDR3 bases are TGTGCCAGCAGCCGTCTCGGGGGCCAAGAGACC.

A word on this clone: The read terminates 3 residues before the CDR3 end, so the remaining end is supplied by the germline J gene. V gene TRBV6-2 or TRBV6-3 combines with J gene TRBJ2-3, with TRBD2 matching over 13 bases. The CDR3 runs 16 residues. The V gene end was trimmed by 7 bases and the J gene end by 0 bases; junction bases not matched to a gene: 4. Germline V gene data show CDR1 as MNHEY and CDR2 as SVGEGT. The CDR3 is CASMTSGGTSTDTQYF. The CDR3 bases that were read are TGTGCCAGCATGACTAGCGGGGGGACTAGCACAGATACG.

The sequenced part of the CDR3 DNA is TGTGCCAGCAGTTCCCTGAAAGGGCGTGAAAAA. Encoded protein: CASSSLKGREK. The entire CDR3 reads CASSSLKGREKLFF. The V gene is TRBV28, the J gene TRBJ1-4; D gene ambiguous. The read gets to within 3 residues of the CDR3 end, and the germline J gene fills in the rest. Germline V gives CDR1 MDHEN, CDR2 SYDVKM. V shed 4 bases and J shed 7 bases, with 13 bases lying between them. The CDR3 is 14 residues long.

As regards this clone: The read is 3 residues too short to cover the CDR3 end, so that end is filled in from the germline J gene. The V and J genes are TRBV18 and TRBJ2-3; 10 bases agree with TRBD2. V gave up 4 bases and J gave up 2 bases; unmatched junction bases: 15. There are 19 residues in the CDR3. CDR1 KGHSH and CDR2 LQKENI come from the germline V gene. The CDR3 loop reads CASSLGLAGVQRATDTQYF. CDR3 DNA, as far as it was read: TGTGCCAGCTCACTCGGTCTAGCGGGAGTTCAGCGGGCCACAGATACG.

Comment on this clone: The sequenced fragment ends 3 residues before the CDR3 boundary, so the rest is inferred from the germline J gene. The chain employs TRBV5-3 and TRBJ1-2; TRBD1 is a possible D gene (5 bases). TRBV5-3 is recorded as an ORF, its role being uncertain. This CDR3 is built from 12 residues. CDR3 bases read: TGTGCCAGAAGCGGGGGGGTGGAGGGC. Protein: CARSGGVEG. The full CDR3 is CARSGGVEGYTF.

With regard to this clone: The read ends 3 residues before the CDR3 terminus; that terminus is restored from the germline J gene. This chain uses TRBV19 with TRBJ2-7; D may be TRBD1 (7 bases). Germline V CDR1 and CDR2: LNHDA, SQIVND (reference sequence). V shed 4 bases and J shed 1 base, with 17 bases lying between them. The CDR3 is 16 residues long. The CDR3 loop is CASSTRTGGVSYEQYF. The part of the CDR3 DNA that was read is TGTGCCAGTAGTACGCGGACAGGAGGGGTTTCCTACGAG.

As regards this clone: The read ends 3 residues before the CDR3 terminus; that terminus is restored from the germline J gene. V and J are TRBV24-1 and TRBJ2-2; D call uncertain. V was trimmed by 4 bases and J by 6 bases, leaving 8 bases between them. CDR1 and CDR2 (germline): KGHDR, SFDVKD. This CDR3 comprises 13 residues. The chain's CDR3 is CATSDPVAGELFF. CDR3 bases read: TGTGCCACCAGTGACCCGGTAGCCGGGGAG.

On this clone: The read ends 3 residues shy of where the CDR3 ends; the end is completed using the germline J gene. The chain combines TRBV29-1 with TRBJ2-1; D gene uncertain. Trimming removed 6 bases from V and 2 bases from J, with 11 bases in between. The CDR3 loop spans 13 amino acids. CDR1 is SQVTM, CDR2 ANQGSEA, per germline. The sequenced part of the CDR3 DNA is TGCAGCGTAGGTGAGGTAACCTACAATGAG. It codes for CSVGEVTYNE. The full CDR3 reads CSVGEVTYNEQFF.

Worth noting for this clone: The read finishes 3 residues shy of the CDR3 end, and the germline J gene is used to complete it. This rearrangement joins TRBV20-1 to TRBJ2-1; TRBD2 matches at 7 bases. The J segment lost 7 bases and the V segment lost 0 bases, leaving 12 bases of the junction unmatched. This CDR3 is built from 16 residues. Per the germline V gene, CDR1 is DFQATT and CDR2 is SNEGSKA (reference sequence). The covered CDR3 bases are TGCAGTGCTAGAGATCTCGCGGGAGAAAGTTTGAATGAG. This translates into CSARDLAGESLNE. The whole CDR3 sequence reads CSARDLAGESLNEQFF.

With regard to this clone: The read ends 3 residues early relative to the CDR3; the germline J gene fills the gap. This chain uses TRBV20-1 with TRBJ1-5, with 7 bases matching TRBD1. Trimming at V came to 3 bases and at J to 4 bases, leaving 9 bases not matched to a gene. This CDR3 contains 15 residues. Germline assignment: CDR1 DFQATT and CDR2 SNEGSKA (reference sequence). Partial CDR3 DNA: TGCAGTGCTAGTTTACTCGGACAGGATAATCAGCCC. It translates to CSASLLGQDNQP. The entire CDR3 protein reads CSASLLGQDNQPQHF.

Regarding this clone: The read gets to within 3 residues of the CDR3 end, and the germline J gene fills in the rest. The J gene is TRBJ2-1, the V gene TRBV7-8; D possibly corresponds to TRBD2 (5 bases). Between the trimmed V and J ends, which lost 5 bases and 0 bases, there was a span of 14 bases. In germline, CDR1 is SGHVS, CDR2 FQNEAQ. The CDR3 covers 16 residues. This CDR3 is CASSLQTISSYNEQFF. CDR3 bases read: TGTGCCAGCAGCCTACAGACTATAAGCTCCTACAATGAG. The variable domain in full, with the rest retrieved from reference TRBV7-8 and TRBJ2-1, is GAGVSQSPRYKVAKRGQDVALRCDPISGHVSLFWYQQALGQGPEFLTYFQNEAQLDKSGLPSDRFFAERPEGSVSTLKIQRTQQEDSAVYLCASSLQTISSYNEQFFGPGTRLTVL.

As for this clone: The read gets to within 3 residues of the CDR3 end, and the germline J gene fills in the rest. Distinct nucleotide sequences in the sample also encode this CDR3. The chain joins TRBV7-9 to TRBJ2-3; D possibly corresponds to TRBD2 (6 bases). The CDR3 spans 15 residues. CDR1 and CDR2 from the germline V gene are SEHNR and FQNEAQ (reference sequence). V was shortened by 0 bases and J by 4 bases, with 11 bases between the two germline ends. The covered CDR3 bases are TGTGCCAGCAGCTTAGCTTCAGGAGGGGCAGATACG. Its protein is CASSLASGGADT. The entire CDR3 reads CASSLASGGADTQYF.